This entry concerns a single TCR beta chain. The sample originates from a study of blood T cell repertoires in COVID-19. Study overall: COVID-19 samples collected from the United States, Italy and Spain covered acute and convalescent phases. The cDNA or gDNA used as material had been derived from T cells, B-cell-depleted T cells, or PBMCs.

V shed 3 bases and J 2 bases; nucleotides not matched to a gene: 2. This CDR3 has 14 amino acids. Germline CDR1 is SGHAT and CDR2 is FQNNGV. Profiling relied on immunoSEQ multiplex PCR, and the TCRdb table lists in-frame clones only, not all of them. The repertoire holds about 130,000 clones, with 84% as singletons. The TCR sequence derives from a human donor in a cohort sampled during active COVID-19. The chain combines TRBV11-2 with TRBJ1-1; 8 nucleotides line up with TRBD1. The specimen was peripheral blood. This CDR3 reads CASSLGQANTEAFF. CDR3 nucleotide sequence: TGTGCCAGCAGCTTGGGACAGGCCAACACTGAAGCTTTCTTT.